A single T cell receptor (beta chain) is shown here with its context. The antigen remains unidentified. This specimen comes from a study of shared clonotypes between healthy human individuals. With V trimmed by 0 bases and J by 4 bases, 7 bases remained unmatched. CDR1 is SGDLS, CDR2 YYNGEE, per germline. The CDR3 extends over 16 amino acids. Regarding the study as a whole: Only blood underwent sampling, and tissue repertoires likely differ. Large depth notwithstanding, sorted-subset sequencing proved incomplete by rarefaction.

The repertoire was sequenced with immunoSEQ multiplex PCR; TCRdb's copy has only in-frame clones and lacks some. The sample carries over 1.5 million clones, 95% to 99% recorded once. The chain uses TRBV9 and TRBJ2-5; 9 bases agree with TRBD1. Sequencing input: naive CD4+ T cells sorted from blood. Subset of the sample: CD45RA+ positively selected. The TCR comes from a man under 40 in good health. This chain's CDR3 is CASSVGWDRAPETQYF. The CDR3 DNA reads TGTGCCAGCAGCGTAGGCTGGGACAGGGCCCCAGAGACCCAGTACTTC.